This T cell receptor (beta chain) derives from a study of T cells after yellow fever vaccination. Whole-study context: Fractions of low cell number were prepared using SMART-Seq v4 Ultra Low Input.

This clonotype was counted between two and nine times. The antigen is not known. The study's findings and limits: Although most clonotypes did not, a small share appeared in both CD4 and CD8 compartments.

With 11 bases removed from V and 5 bases from J, the gap between germline ends came to 20 bases. CDR1 and CDR2 from the germline V gene are MNHEY and SMNVEV (reference sequence). CDR3 length: 14 amino acids. Template switching with 5'RACE generated the TCR cDNA and added a universal primer site and UMIs. From the 5' RACE reads, TCRdb called clonotypes with MiXCR, one entry per CDR3 protein. The sample shows under 200,000 distinct CDR3 sequences, approximately 10% of them seen only once. The chain has TRBV27 and TRBJ2-3, with TRBD2 as a possible D gene (6 bases). The source of this sequence is a man between 18 and 35 years old who received the YFV17D yellow fever vaccine. Source: CD8+ T cells sorted from PBMCs, taken 15 days after the yellow fever booster vaccination. DNA of the CDR3: TGTGCCGTCTTCGGAGGGATTAAACAAGATACGCAGTATTTT. The encoded protein is CAVFGGIKQDTQYF.